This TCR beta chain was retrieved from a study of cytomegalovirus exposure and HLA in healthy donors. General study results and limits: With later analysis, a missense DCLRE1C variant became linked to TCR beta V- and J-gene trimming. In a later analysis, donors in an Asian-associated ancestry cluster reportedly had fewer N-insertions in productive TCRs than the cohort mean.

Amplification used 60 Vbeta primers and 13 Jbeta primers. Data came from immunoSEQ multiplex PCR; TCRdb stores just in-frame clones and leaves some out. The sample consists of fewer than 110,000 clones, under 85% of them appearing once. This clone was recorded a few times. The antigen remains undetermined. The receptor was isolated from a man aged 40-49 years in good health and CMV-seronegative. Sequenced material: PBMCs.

CDR3 coding DNA: TGTGCCAGCTCACCACGGCAGGGATCAGATCAGCCCCAGCATTTT. Translating gives CASSPRQGSDQPQHF. This chain connects TRBV18 to TRBJ1-5, with D maybe TRBD1 (5 bases). Trimming stripped 1 base from V and 5 bases from J, with 12 bases between. The CDR3 covers 15 residues. Looked up from germline, CDR1 is KGHSH and CDR2 is LQKENI.